This TCR beta chain was captured in a study of shared clonotypes between healthy human individuals. About the study: Plates per donor: three CD4 naive, three CD4 memory, two CD8 naive, one CD8 memory. Whole-study findings and limits: Despite large depth, sorted-subset datasets appeared incompletely sequenced.

A word on this clone: The antigen is undetermined.

The assay ran at deep level. Profiling relied on immunoSEQ multiplex PCR, and the TCRdb table lists in-frame clones only, not all of them. The top ten clones hold roughly 0.13% of a sample with roughly 2.4 million clones, roughly 95% of them seen once. Per the germline V gene, CDR1 is KGHSH and CDR2 is LQKENI. With 1 base clipped from V and 7 bases from J, the junction kept 4 bases outside the gene matches. This CDR3 is 15 amino acids long. Both subsets, CD45RA+ naive and CD45RA-negative memory, were split from the CD4+ cells. The receptor was isolated from a man aged 18-30 years in good health. Source material: naive CD4+ T cells sorted from blood. Subset indicated: CD45RA+ positively selected. This rearrangement joins TRBV18 to TRBJ1-6, with TRBD1 matching 7 bases. In nucleotides, the CDR3 is TGTGCCAGCTCACCACTTACAGGGGAAAATTCACCCCTCCACTTT. Translated: CASSPLTGENSPLHF.